These 4 T cell receptor beta chains came from one sample sequenced in a study of blood T cell repertoires in COVID-19. Sequencing was performed with immunoSEQ multiplex PCR; in TCRdb, only in-frame clones are kept and a portion is missing. This sample carries around 200,000 clones, around nine tenths of them seen once, and the ten largest clones take about an eighth. Sequencing used peripheral blood. These receptors originate from a woman between 18 and 30 years old who had recovered from COVID-19.

This rearrangement joins TRBV6-5 to TRBJ1-4; no firm D call. CDR1 is MNHEY and CDR2 is SVGAGI in the germline V gene. Trimming left V 4 bases short and J 0 bases short, with 6 bases between. This CDR3 is built from 14 residues. CDR3 sequence reads: CASSSTATNEKLFF. CDR3 sequence (DNA): TGTGCCAGCAGTTCCACGGCAACTAATGAAAAACTGTTTTTT.

This chain joins TRBV6-2 or TRBV6-3 and TRBJ2-7; D unclear. Germline V gene lookup returns CDR1 MNHEY and CDR2 SVGEGT. V dropped 4 bases and J dropped 6 bases, with 4 bases sitting between them. The CDR3 has 10 residues. CDR3 region: CASSSGEQYF. The CDR3 bases are TGTGCCAGCAGTTCCGGCGAGCAGTACTTC.

The genes are TRBV3-1 (or the pseudogene TRBV3-2) and TRBJ2-1, with 12 bases lining up with TRBD2. Germline V gene lookup returns CDR1 LGHDT and CDR2 YNNKEL (reference sequence). The CDR3 covers 17 residues. V shed 0 bases, J shed 7 bases, and the junction held 7 bases outside the gene matches. CDR3 bases: TGTGCCAGCAGCCAAGATCTGTATGGACTAGCGGGGAATGAGCAGTTCTTC. Protein sequence: CASSQDLYGLAGNEQFF.

This sequence joins TRBV11-2 and TRBJ2-1; 10 bases fit TRBD2. Germline assignment: CDR1 SGHAT and CDR2 FQNNGV. J lost 0 bases, V lost 5 bases, and 7 bases had no gene match. This CDR3 is built from 17 residues. The CDR3 DNA follows: TGTGCCAGCAGCGAAAGGACTAGCGGTTACTCCTACAATGAGCAGTTCTTC. Its translation: CASSERTSGYSYNEQFF.